The 19 T cell receptor delta chains given below trace back to one sample, sequenced in a study of gamma-delta chains in newborns, infants, children. TCRdb reprocessed the reads using CATT. This sample has 4,500 or so delta-chain clones, with around 3.2% found just once. Source material: blood. The source is a child who was a newborn, infant or young child, either healthy, febrile or measles-vaccinated (not recorded which).

This clone has only a few counts. V gene TRDV1 combines with J gene TRDJ1; D is ambiguous. CDR3 length equals 14 residues. The ends were cut back, 1 base at V and 0 bases at J, with 6 bases in the middle. Germline CDR1 and CDR2: TSWWSYY and QGS. In DNA form, the CDR3 reads TGTGCTCTTGGGGAACCCGGCTACACCGATAAACTCATCTTT. Translated, it gives CALGEPGYTDKLIF.

This clone is judged medium-sized. This chain uses TRDV2 with TRDJ3, with 7 bases fitting TRDD3. CDR1 and CDR2 from the germline V gene are GEAIGNYY and EKD. The V segment lost 0 bases and the J segment 0 bases; nucleotides outside the gene matches: 4. There are 18 residues in the CDR3. For the CDR3, the DNA is TGTGCCTGTGACACCGTGGGGATAAGCTCCTGGGACACCCGACAGATGTTTTTC. This sequence encodes CACDTVGISSWDTRQMFF.

This clone was picked up a small number of times. With a far larger clone one base away, a read error is the likely cause. The same CDR3 is also encoded by other DNA sequences in this sample. The chain uses TRDV2 and TRDJ2, with 8 bases identical to TRDD3. In germline, CDR1 is GEAIGNYY, CDR2 EKD. This CDR3 has 14 amino acids. Trimming cost V 0 bases and J 5 bases; bases outside gene matches: 1. DNA of the CDR3: TGTGCCTGTGACACCTGGGGGATCACAGCACAACTCTTCTTT. Residues: CACDTWGITAQLFF.

A few counts support this clone. It may be a read error: a sequence one base away is much more abundant. Other DNA sequences from this sample encode an identical CDR3 as well. This chain connects TRDV2 to TRDJ3, with 8 bases matching TRDD3. V was clipped by 2 bases and J by 0 bases; unmatched bases: 2. The CDR3 has 17 residues. CDR1 is GEAIGNYY and CDR2 is EKD in the germline V gene. CDR3 sequence: CACDITGGSWDTRQMFF. The CDR3 DNA follows: TGTGCCTGTGACATTACTGGGGGCTCCTGGGACACCCGACAGATGTTTTTC.

A few counts support this clone. The chain employs TRDV1 and TRDJ1; TRDD3 matches at 13 bases. The CDR3 loop spans 16 amino acids. Trimming removed 2 bases from V and 5 bases from J; junction bases left unmatched: 5. Per the germline V gene, CDR1 is TSWWSYY and CDR2 is QGS. DNA of the CDR3: TGTGCTCTTGGGGAAAAAACTGGGGGATACGGGGATAAACTCATCTTT. Translated, it gives CALGEKTGGYGDKLIF.

This chain uses TRDV1 with TRDJ1; 12 nucleotides agree with TRDD3. CDR1 TSWWSYY and CDR2 QGS come from the germline V gene. V trimming: 5 bases; J trimming: 7 bases; junction bases outside the gene matches: 20. This CDR3 has 19 amino acids. The CDR3 DNA is TGTGCTCTTGGGTTTCCTACACTCGATACTGGGGGATACTTCGGTAAACTCATCTTT. It codes for CALGFPTLDTGGYFGKLIF.

The chain is built from TRDV2 and TRDJ2; 9 nucleotides match TRDD3. Germline values: CDR1 GEAIGNYY, CDR2 EKD. The CDR3 is 15 amino acids. V shed 3 bases, J shed 6 bases, and the junction held 7 bases outside the gene matches. The CDR3 DNA is TGTGCCTGTGACTTCATCGGGGATACGCCAGCACAACTCTTCTTT. Its translation: CACDFIGDTPAQLFF.

To note about this clone: This likely traces to a read error, being one base from a far larger clone. The V call is TRDV2, the J call TRDJ3; TRDD3 matches at 9 bases. The CDR3 sequence is 17 residues long. Per germline, CDR1 GEAIGNYY and CDR2 EKD. CDR3 sequence reads: CACDYWGSSWDTRRMFF. The CDR3 coding sequence is TGTGCCTGTGACTACTGGGGGAGCTCCTGGGACACCCGACGGATGTTTTTC.

As regards this clone: Its ends do not fully match the called genes, so a read error is possible. The rearrangement links TRDV2 to TRDJ3; 9 bases match TRDD3. The CDR3 loop spans 17 amino acids. In germline, CDR1 is GEAIGNYY, CDR2 EKD. CDR3 nucleotides: TGTGCCCGTGACACCTTGGGGGATACCTGGGACACCCGACAGATGTTTTTC. Protein product: CARDTLGDTWDTRQMFF.

This clone is deemed medium-sized. This CDR3 reads CACDPVLGIPLTAQLFF. CDR3 sequence (DNA): TGTGCCTGTGACCCTGTACTGGGGATACCTTTGACAGCACAACTCTTCTTT. V usage is TRDV2 and J usage is TRDJ2; 8 nucleotides align to TRDD3. The V gene's germline CDR1 is GEAIGNYY and CDR2 EKD. Trimming took 3 bases from V and 0 from J; bases not matched to a gene: 8. The CDR3 loop spans 17 amino acids.

Comments on this clone: The same CDR3 also results from other DNA sequences found in this sample. The chain joins TRDV2 to TRDJ3; 10 bases fit TRDD3. The ends lost 1 base at V and 0 bases at J; junction bases unmatched: 5. The CDR3 extends over 19 amino acids. Germline CDR1 GEAIGNYY, CDR2 EKD. CDR3 amino acids: CACDTGGYLSSWDTRQMFF. CDR3 bases: TGTGCCTGTGACACTGGGGGATACCTTAGCTCCTGGGACACCCGACAGATGTTTTTC.

This clone rates as medium-sized. The CDR3 DNA sequence: TGTGCCTGTGACTGGGGGACCGATAAACTCATCTTT. This encodes CACDWGTDKLIF. The genes are TRDV2 and TRDJ1, with D perhaps TRDD3 (6 bases). CDR3 length: 12 residues. Trimming shortened V by 3 bases and J by 2 bases, and 6 bases separated the two germline ends. Germline CDR1 and CDR2: GEAIGNYY and EKD.

The V and J genes are TRDV2 and TRDJ3; TRDD3 is a possible D gene (6 bases). V shed 1 base and J shed 0 bases, with 18 bases lying between them. Germline V gene lookup returns CDR1 GEAIGNYY and CDR2 EKD. This CDR3 has 20 amino acids. CDR3 DNA: TGTGCCTGTGACACGGTGGGGGTCGTCCGTAGCTCCTGGGACACCCGACAGATGTTTTTC. Translated: CACDTVGVVRSSWDTRQMFF.

This clone was found a few times. V is TRDV1 and J is TRDJ1, with 13 bases fitting TRDD3. In germline, CDR1 is TSWWSYY, CDR2 QGS. J lost 1 base, V lost 5 bases, and 22 bases had no gene match. CDR3 length: 22 amino acids. The CDR3 loop reads CALGTTLEYWGIRAWGTDKLIF. The DNA of the CDR3 is TGTGCTCTTGGGACTACGCTTGAGTACTGGGGGATACGGGCCTGGGGCACCGATAAACTCATCTTT.

In its sample, this clone ranks as medium-sized. The chain recombines TRDV2 with TRDJ3, with 9 bases matching TRDD3. V gave up 1 base and J gave up 2 bases; unmatched junction bases: 2. CDR3 length: 17 residues. Germline CDR1 GEAIGNYY, CDR2 EKD. CDR3: CACDTMGDTWDTRQMFF. In DNA, the CDR3 is TGTGCCTGTGACACGATGGGGGATACCTGGGACACCCGACAGATGTTTTTC.

Of note for this clone: A far bigger clonotype differs at one base, so this is likely a read error. The same CDR3 arises from other DNA sequences in this sample as well. DNA for the CDR3: TGTGCCTGCGACACTGGGGGATACAGCTCCTGGGACACCCGACAGATGTTTTTC. As protein: CACDTGGYSSWDTRQMFF. The chain is built from TRDV2 and TRDJ3, with 12 bases identical to TRDD3. The CDR3 sequence is 18 residues long. Germline V gene data show CDR1 as GEAIGNYY and CDR2 as EKD.

For this clone: A junction boundary mismatches the germline segment, possibly from a read error. Other DNA sequences within the sample encode an identical CDR3. V gene TRDV2 combines with J gene TRDJ3; D is possibly TRDD3 (6 bases). CDR3 length: 17 amino acids. Germline V lookup: CDR1 GEAIGNYY, CDR2 EKD. Here the CDR3 DNA reads TGTGCCTGTGACACCGCGATTGGGGGCAGGGACACCCGGCAGATGTTTTTC. Protein product: CACDTAIGGRDTRQMFF.

Concerning this clone itself: This may come from a read error, since a much larger clone is one base off. This rearrangement joins TRDV2 to TRDJ3; 10 nucleotides line up with TRDD3. In germline, CDR1 is GEAIGNYY, CDR2 EKD. Unmatched junction bases numbered 4, after V lost 3 bases and J lost 0 bases. The CDR3 runs to 18 residues. CDR3 nucleotide sequence: TGTGCCTGTGACGCCGGGGGATACGACTCCTGGGACACCCGACAGATGTTTTTC. Translating it yields CACDAGGYDSWDTRQMFF.

Notes on this clone: One end of the junction fails to match germline, which may point to a read error. CDR3 in amino acids: CACDTPGSSWDARQMFF. CDR3 coding DNA: TGTGCCTGTGACACACCCGGGAGCTCCTGGGACGCCCGACAGATGTTTTTC. The chain combines TRDV2 with TRDJ3, with D possibly matching TRDD3 (5 bases). The germline gives CDR1 GEAIGNYY, CDR2 EKD. The CDR3 loop spans 17 amino acids.